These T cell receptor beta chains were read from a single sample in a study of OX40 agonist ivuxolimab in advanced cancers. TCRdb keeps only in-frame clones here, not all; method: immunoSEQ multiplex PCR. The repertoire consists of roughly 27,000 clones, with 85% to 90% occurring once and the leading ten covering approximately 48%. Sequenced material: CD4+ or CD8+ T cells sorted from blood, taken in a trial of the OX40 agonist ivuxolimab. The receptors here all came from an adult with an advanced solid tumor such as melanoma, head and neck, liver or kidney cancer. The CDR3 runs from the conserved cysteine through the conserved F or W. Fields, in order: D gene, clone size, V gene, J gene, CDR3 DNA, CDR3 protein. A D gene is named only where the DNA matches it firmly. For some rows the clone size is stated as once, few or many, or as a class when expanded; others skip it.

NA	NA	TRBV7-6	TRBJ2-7	TGTGCCAGCAGCTCGATGACAGGAGCCTACGAGCAGTACTTC	CASSSMTGAYEQYF
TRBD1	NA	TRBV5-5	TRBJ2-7	TGTGCCAGCAGCCTCACAGGGGGCGCCGGCTACGAGCAGTACTTC	CASSLTGGAGYEQYF
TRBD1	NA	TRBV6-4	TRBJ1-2	TGTGCCAGCAGTGAATCCGACAGGGTTACATATGGCTACACCTTC	CASSESDRVTYGYTF
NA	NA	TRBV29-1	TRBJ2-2	TGCAGCGTTTGTTCAAAGATCACCGGGGAGCTGTTTTTT	CSVCSKITGELFF
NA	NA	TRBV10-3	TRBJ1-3	TGTGCCATCAGTGATCCGGGTCTGAGGTCAAACACCATATATTTT	CAISDPGLRSNTIYF
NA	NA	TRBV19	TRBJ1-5	TGTGCCAGTAGTATAATGGGCCTCGGGACTGATCAGCCCCAGCATTTT	CASSIMGLGTDQPQHF
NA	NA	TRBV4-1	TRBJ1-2	TGCGCCAGCAGCCAAGAGGAAGGGAGGAGCACTAACTATGGCTACACCTTC	CASSQEEGRSTNYGYTF
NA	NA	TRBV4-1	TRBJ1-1	TGCGCCAGCAGCCAAACAGGGCTTGACACTGAAGCTTTCTTT	CASSQTGLDTEAFF
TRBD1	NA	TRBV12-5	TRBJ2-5	TGTGCTAGTGGTTTGGTTTGGGTGGACAGGGGGCGCCATTGGGAGACCCAGTACTTC	CASGLVWVDRGRHWETQYF
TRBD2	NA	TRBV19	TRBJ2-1	TGTGCCAGTAGTTACGGGACTAGCAGTTATGAGCAGTTCTTC	CASSYGTSSYEQFF
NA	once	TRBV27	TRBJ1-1	TGTGCCAGCAGTACCCTTTTGGGGGGAAGGGGTTCTGAAGCTTTCTTT	CASSTLLGGRGSEAFF
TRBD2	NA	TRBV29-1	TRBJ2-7	TGCAGCGTTGTCTTGGCGGGGGGCGAGCAGTACTTC	CSVVLAGGEQYF
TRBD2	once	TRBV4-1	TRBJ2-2	TGCGCCAGCAGCCAAGGAGAGCGGGGGCCCTACCGGGAGCTGTTTTTT	CASSQGERGPYRELFF
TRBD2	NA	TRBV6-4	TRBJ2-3	TGTGCCAGCAGTGACTCTAGCGGGGGGGCCACAGATACGCAGTATTTT	CASSDSSGGATDTQYF
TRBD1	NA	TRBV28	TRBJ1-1	TGTGCCAGCAGTCCCATAGAGACCGGGGACAGGGAAGCTTTCTTT	CASSPIETGDREAFF
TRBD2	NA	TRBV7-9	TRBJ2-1	TGTGCCAGCAGACGTGGACTAGCCAGATACAATGAGCAGTTCTTC	CASRRGLARYNEQFF
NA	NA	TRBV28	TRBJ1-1	TGTGCCAGCAGTCAGTACAGGATTCGCACTGAAGCTTTCTTT	CASSQYRIRTEAFF
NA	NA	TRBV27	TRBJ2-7	TGTGCCAGCAGCCAACATTTTTTACTAGTCTACGAGCAGTACTTC	CASSQHFLLVYEQYF
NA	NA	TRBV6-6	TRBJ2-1	TGTGCCAGCAGTTTTGGCTTGAATGAGCAGTTCTTC	CASSFGLNEQFF
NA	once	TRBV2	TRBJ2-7	TGTGCCAGCGTTCCGGGACCGAACTCCTACGAGCAGTACTTC	CASVPGPNSYEQYF
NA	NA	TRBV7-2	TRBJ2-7	TGTGCCAGCAGCTTAGATATGGGTTACGAGCAGTACTTC	CASSLDMGYEQYF
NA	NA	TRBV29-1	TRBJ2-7	TGCAGCGTTGAAGGGCAGGGGCAGACACCCTACGAGCAGTACTTC	CSVEGQGQTPYEQYF
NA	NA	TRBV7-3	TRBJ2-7	TGTGCCAGCAGCTTAAACCCGTCCCACGAGCAGTACTTC	CASSLNPSHEQYF
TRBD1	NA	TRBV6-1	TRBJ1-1	TGTGCCAGGGTAGGGACAGGGGTTGCCACTGAAGCTTTCTTT	CARVGTGVATEAFF
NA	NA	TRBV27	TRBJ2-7	TGTGCCAGCACTACTACGTCCTTCAACGATGCCCCGACCGAGCAGTACTTC	CASTTTSFNDAPTEQYF
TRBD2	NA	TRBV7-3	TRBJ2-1	TGTGCCAGCAGCATCCATAGCGGGGGGTCCTACAATGAGCAGTTCTTC	CASSIHSGGSYNEQFF
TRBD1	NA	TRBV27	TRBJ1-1	TGTGCCAGCAGTTTAACAGGGGGCGCCACTGAAGCTTTCTTT	CASSLTGGATEAFF
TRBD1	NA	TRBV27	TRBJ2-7	TGTGCCAGCAGCTACGGGACAGAGGTCTACGAGCAGTACTTC	CASSYGTEVYEQYF
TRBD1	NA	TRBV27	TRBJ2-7	TGTGCCAGCAGACCGGGACAGGGTCCCTACGAGCAGTACTTC	CASRPGQGPYEQYF
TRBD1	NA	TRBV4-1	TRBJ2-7	TGCGCCAGCAGCCAACAGGGGGCCTACGAGCAGTACTTC	CASSQQGAYEQYF
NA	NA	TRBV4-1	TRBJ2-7	TGCGCCAGCAGCCAAGGCGGCACCTACGAGCAGTACTTC	CASSQGGTYEQYF